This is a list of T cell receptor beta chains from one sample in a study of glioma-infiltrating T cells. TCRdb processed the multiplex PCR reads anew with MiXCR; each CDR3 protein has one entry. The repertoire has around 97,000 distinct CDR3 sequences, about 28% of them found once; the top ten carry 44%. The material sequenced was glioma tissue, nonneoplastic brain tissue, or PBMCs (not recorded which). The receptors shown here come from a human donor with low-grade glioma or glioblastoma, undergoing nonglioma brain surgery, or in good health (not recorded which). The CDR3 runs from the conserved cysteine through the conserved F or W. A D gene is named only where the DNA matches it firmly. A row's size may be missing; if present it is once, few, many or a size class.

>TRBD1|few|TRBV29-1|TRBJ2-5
TGCAGCGTCCAGGGGGTTGAAACGGGGGAGACCCAGTACTTC
CSVQGVETGETQYF
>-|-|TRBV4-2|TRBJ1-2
TGTGCCAGCAGCCAAGATTATTGGGACGTAAACTATGGCTACACCTTC
CASSQDYWDVNYGYTF
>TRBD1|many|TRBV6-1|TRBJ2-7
TGTGCCAGCTGGACAGGGGGGTCGCGCGAGCAGTACTTC
CASWTGGSREQYF
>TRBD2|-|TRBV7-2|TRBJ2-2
TGTGCCAGCAGCCAACCCCTACTAGCGGGAACCGGGGAGCTGTTTTTT
CASSQPLLAGTGELFF
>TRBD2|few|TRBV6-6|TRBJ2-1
TGTGCCAGCAGTTACTCTCCAACTAGCGGGGTTGGGGATGAGCAGTTCTTC
CASSYSPTSGVGDEQFF
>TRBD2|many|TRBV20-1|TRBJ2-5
TGCAGTGCCTCCGGACTAGCGGGCCCTCGCGGAGAGACCCAGTACTTC
CSASGLAGPRGETQYF
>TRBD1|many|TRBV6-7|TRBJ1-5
TGTGCCAGCAGTTACGACCCAGTTGGACAGGACGGCAATCAGCCCCAGCATTTT
CASSYDPVGQDGNQPQHF
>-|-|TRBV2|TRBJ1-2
TGTGCCAGCAGTGAAGGGGGAGTAAGAGGCTACACCTTC
CASSEGGVRGYTF
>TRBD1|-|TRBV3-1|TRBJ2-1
TGTGCCAGCAGCCGCTATGACAGGGGTAGTGAGCAGTTCTTC
CASSRYDRGSEQFF
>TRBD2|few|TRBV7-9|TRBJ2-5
TGTGCCAGCAGCTCCTACGTATGGACTAGCGGATTCCAAGAGACCCAGTACTTC
CASSSYVWTSGFQETQYF
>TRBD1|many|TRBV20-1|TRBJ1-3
TGCAGTGCTACTTCGACAGGGGAAGCTGGAAACACCATATATTTT
CSATSTGEAGNTIYF
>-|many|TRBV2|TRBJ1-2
TGTGCCAGCAGTGATCAGGCCCACTACCGCTTC
CASSDQAHYRF
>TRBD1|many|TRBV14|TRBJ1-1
TGTGCCAGCAGCCAAACCACCGGGACAGGATCCGCTTTCTTT
CASSQTTGTGSAFF
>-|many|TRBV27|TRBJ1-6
TGTGCCAGCACCACAAATCCCTATAATTCACCCCTCCACTTT
CASTTNPYNSPLHF
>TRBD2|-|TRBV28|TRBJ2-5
TGTGCCATCTCAATGGGGCGGGGGGGACAAGAGACACAGTACTTC
CAISMGRGGQETQYF
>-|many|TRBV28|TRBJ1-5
TGTGCCAGCAGTCTTCCAGATCAGCCCCAGCATTTT
CASSLPDQPQHF
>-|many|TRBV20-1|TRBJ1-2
TGCAGTGCTAGTCAGGACGGGAACTATGGCTACACCTTC
CSASQDGNYGYTF
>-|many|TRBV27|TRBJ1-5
TGTGCCAGCAGTTTAGGGGAGAATCAGCCCCAGCATTTT
CASSLGENQPQHF
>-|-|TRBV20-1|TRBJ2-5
TGCAGTGCTCGACCACCGACGGGTACAGAGCCCCCGTACTTC
CSARPPTGTEPPYF
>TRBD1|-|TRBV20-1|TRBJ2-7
TGCAGTCCTACGGACAGGGGGCAGGGATACGAGCAGTACTTC
CSPTDRGQGYEQYF
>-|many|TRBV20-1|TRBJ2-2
TGCAGTGCTGTGCCATACGCCACCGGGGAGCTGTTTTTT
CSAVPYATGELFF
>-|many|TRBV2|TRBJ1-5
TGTGCCAGCAGTGCGGAAGGTCCCGGGCAGCCCCAGCATTTT
CASSAEGPGQPQHF
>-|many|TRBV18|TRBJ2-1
TGTGCCAGCAGTCCGGGGACCGACAATGAGCAGTTCTTC
CASSPGTDNEQFF
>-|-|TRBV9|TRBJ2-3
TGTGCCAGCAGCGTAGGGGGGCTTCCAGATACGCAGTATTTT
CASSVGGLPDTQYF
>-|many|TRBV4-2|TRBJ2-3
TGTGCCAGCAGCCAAGATAGACATGCAGATACGCAGTATTTT
CASSQDRHADTQYF
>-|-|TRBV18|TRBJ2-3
TGTGCCAGCTCAGTGAACGCAGCTAGTATTAATGTGGATACGCAGTATTTT
CASSVNAASINVDTQYF